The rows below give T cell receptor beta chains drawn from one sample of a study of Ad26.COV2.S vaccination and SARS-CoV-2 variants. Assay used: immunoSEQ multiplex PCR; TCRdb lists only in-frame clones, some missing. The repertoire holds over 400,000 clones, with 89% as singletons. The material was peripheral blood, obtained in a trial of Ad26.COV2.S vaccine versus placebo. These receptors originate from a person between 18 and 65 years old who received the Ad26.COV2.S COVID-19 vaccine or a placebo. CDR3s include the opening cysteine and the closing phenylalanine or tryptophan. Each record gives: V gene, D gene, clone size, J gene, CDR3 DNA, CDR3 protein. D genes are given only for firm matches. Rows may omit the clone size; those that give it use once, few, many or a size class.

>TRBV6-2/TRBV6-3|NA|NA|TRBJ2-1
TGTGCCAGCAGTTATTATAGTTTGCTGCCGGGGGCTTCCTACAATGAGCAGTTCTTC
CASSYYSLLPGASYNEQFF
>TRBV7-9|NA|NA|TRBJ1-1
TGTGCCAGCAGCCTCAACTGGGAGGCTTTCTTT
CASSLNWEAFF
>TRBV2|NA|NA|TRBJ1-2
TGTGCCAGCAGTGAGCGCTCCTTTCTCTATGGCTACACCTTC
CASSERSFLYGYTF
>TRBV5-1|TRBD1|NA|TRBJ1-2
TGCGCCAGCAGCTTGGGAGCAACAGGGGGCGGCTATGGCTACACCTTC
CASSLGATGGGYGYTF
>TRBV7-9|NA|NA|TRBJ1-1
TGTGCCAGCAGCCCTCCTCCGGGACGAGGACGGGACACTGAAGCTTTCTTT
CASSPPPGRGRDTEAFF
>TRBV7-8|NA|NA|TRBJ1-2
TGTGCCAGCAGCTTAGCGGGGCCGTCTAACTATGGCTACACCTTC
CASSLAGPSNYGYTF
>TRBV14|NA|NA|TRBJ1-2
TGTGCCAGCAGCCAAGTAGAGATCGGCGGCTACACCTTC
CASSQVEIGGYTF
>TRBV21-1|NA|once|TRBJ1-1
TGTGCCAGCATCCTGACAGGGGGTATCACTGAAGCTTTCTTT
CASILTGGITEAFF
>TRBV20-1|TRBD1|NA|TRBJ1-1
TGCAGTGCCAGTGGACAGGGGAACACTGAAGCTTTCTTT
CSASGQGNTEAFF
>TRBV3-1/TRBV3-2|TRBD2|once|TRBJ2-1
TGTGCCAGCAGCCAATACGGGGGGGCGATGGTGAATGAGCAGTTCTTC
CASSQYGGAMVNEQFF
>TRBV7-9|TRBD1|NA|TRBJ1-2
TGTGCCAGCAGCCGGAGACGACAGGGCGACTATGGCTACACCTTC
CASSRRRQGDYGYTF
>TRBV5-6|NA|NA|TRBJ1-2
TGTGCCAGCAGCCTGAACAGGGCTGGCTACACCTTC
CASSLNRAGYTF
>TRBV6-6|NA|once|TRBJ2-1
TGTGCCAGCAGTACCGGACAGCCTGGGAATGAGCAGTTCTTC
CASSTGQPGNEQFF
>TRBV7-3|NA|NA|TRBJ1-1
TGTGCCAGCAGCCTCGGTTATCTGAACACTGAAGCTTTCTTT
CASSLGYLNTEAFF
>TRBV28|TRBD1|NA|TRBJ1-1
TGTGCCAGCAGTCTTCAGGACAGGGAAGCTTTCTTT
CASSLQDREAFF
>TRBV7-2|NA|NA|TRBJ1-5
TGTGCCAGCAGCTTCCAGGGTAGTTGGCAGCCCCAGCATTTT
CASSFQGSWQPQHF
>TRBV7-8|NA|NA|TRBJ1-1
TGTGCCAGCAGCTTAGAGAGCAGGATGAACACTGAAGCTTTCTTT
CASSLESRMNTEAFF
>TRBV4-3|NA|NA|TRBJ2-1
TGCGCCAGCAGCCAAGATATCGGCAGGGTGTCCTACAATGAGCAGTTCTTC
CASSQDIGRVSYNEQFF
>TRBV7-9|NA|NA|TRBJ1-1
TGTGCCAGCAGCTTAGCTCTCTTTGCAGGGCCAGACCAGAACACTGAAGCTTTCTTT
CASSLALFAGPDQNTEAFF
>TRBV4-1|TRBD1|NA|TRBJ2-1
TGCGCCAGCAGCCAAGATCTCACGACAGGGGGCGATGAGCAGTTCTTC
CASSQDLTTGGDEQFF
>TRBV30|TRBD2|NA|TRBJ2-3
TGTGCCTGGAGTGTAGGGACTAGCGACACAGATACGCAGTATTTT
CAWSVGTSDTDTQYF
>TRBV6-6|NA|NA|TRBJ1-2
TGTGCCAGCAGTTACAACATGGGCTATGGCTACACCTTC
CASSYNMGYGYTF
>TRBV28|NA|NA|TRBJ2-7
TGTGCCAGCCGTGACCCTTACGAGCAGTACTTC
CASRDPYEQYF